What follows are 25 T cell receptor beta chains derived from one specimen sequenced in a study of OX40 agonist ivuxolimab in advanced cancers. Here immunoSEQ multiplex PCR was the method, and the copy in TCRdb shows in-frame clones only, minus some. This table has just under 65,000 clones, approximately 84% appearing once. Sample: CD4+ or CD8+ T cells sorted from blood, taken in a trial of the OX40 agonist ivuxolimab. These receptors originate from an adult with an advanced solid tumor such as melanoma, head and neck, liver or kidney cancer.

CDR3 in DNA: TGTGCCAGCAGCGTAGCTTTCGGCGGGGTCTACGAGCAGTACTTC. This codes for CASSVAFGGVYEQYF. The chain joins TRBV9 to TRBJ2-7; TRBD2 is a possible D gene (6 bases). Germline CDR1 and CDR2: SGDLS and YYNGEE. The CDR3 consists of 15 residues. V lost 0 bases to trimming and J lost 3 bases, with 13 bases between them.

The chain is built from TRBV29-1 and TRBJ2-5; TRBD1 might be the D (5 bases). V lost 0 bases to trimming and J lost 4 bases, with 12 bases between them. The CDR3 has 14 amino acids. CDR1 and CDR2 from the germline V gene are SQVTM and ANQGSEA. CDR3 nucleotides: TGCAGCGTTGAAGATCGCAGGGTGGGAGAGACCCAGTACTTC. This sequence encodes CSVEDRRVGETQYF.

CDR3 in amino acids: CASSFPGSGTEAFF. DNA of the CDR3: TGTGCCAGCAGCTTTCCGGGGAGTGGTACTGAAGCTTTCTTT. This rearrangement joins TRBV7-9 to TRBJ1-1; D remains unclear. Germline V gives CDR1 SEHNR, CDR2 FQNEAQ (reference sequence). The CDR3 is 14 residues long. V was clipped by 3 bases and J by 5 bases, with 13 bases between them.

The chain recombines TRBV7-2 with TRBJ2-7; 8 bases are a match to TRBD1. Looked up from germline, CDR1 is SGHTA and CDR2 is FQGNSA. With 5 bases clipped from V and 0 bases from J, the junction kept 3 bases outside the gene matches. CDR3 length: 14 residues. This CDR3 reads CASSRDRNSYEQYF. The CDR3 nucleotides are TGTGCCAGCAGCCGGGACAGGAACTCCTACGAGCAGTACTTC.

This clone was counted a few times. This chain links TRBV7-2 with TRBJ1-1; D is unresolved. Trimming pared 8 bases from V and 4 bases from J, leaving 11 bases between. The CDR3 loop spans 12 amino acids. The germline CDR1 and CDR2 sequences are SGHTA and FQGNSA. CDR3 residues: CASLRVSTEAFF. CDR3 coding DNA: TGTGCCAGCCTCCGGGTGAGCACTGAAGCTTTCTTT.

The chain has TRBV29-1 and TRBJ2-1, with 10 bases that match TRBD2. V trimming: 4 bases; J trimming: 9 bases; junction bases outside the gene matches: 21. The CDR3 runs to 18 residues. In germline, CDR1 is SQVTM, CDR2 ANQGSEA. CDR3 nucleotide sequence: TGCAGCGTTGGGGTAACGCTAGCGGGAGCTATGTATGGTAGTGAGCAGTTCTTC. It translates to CSVGVTLAGAMYGSEQFF.

This chain joins TRBV6-5 and TRBJ1-2; 11 bases align to TRBD1. The CDR3 contains 14 residues. V shed 4 bases and J 8 bases; nucleotides not matched to a gene: 6. CDR1 MNHEY and CDR2 SVGAGI come from the germline V gene. The CDR3: CASSSADRGRGYTF. CDR3 nucleotide sequence: TGTGCCAGCAGTTCTGCGGACAGGGGGCGAGGCTACACCTTC.

V gene TRBV19 combines with J gene TRBJ2-7; 7 bases align to TRBD2. Looked up from germline, CDR1 is LNHDA and CDR2 is SQIVND (reference sequence). The CDR3 spans 14 residues. V shed 7 bases, J shed 7 bases, and the junction held 13 bases outside the gene matches. The chain's CDR3 is CASTPGSLAREQYF. As DNA, the CDR3 is TGTGCCAGTACTCCGGGATCACTAGCGAGGGAGCAGTACTTC.

This clone was seen a few times. V gene TRBV4-1 combines with J gene TRBJ2-3; 7 nucleotides line up with TRBD1. Germline lookup yields CDR1 MGHRA and CDR2 YSYEKL. This CDR3 region has 13 residues. Trimming at V came to 3 bases and at J to 4 bases, leaving 1 base not matched to a gene. The CDR3 spells CASSHGTADTQYF. The CDR3 DNA follows: TGCGCCAGCAGCCATGGGACAGCAGATACGCAGTATTTT.

The chain combines TRBV10-3 with TRBJ2-1; 10 bases agree with TRBD1. This CDR3 is 17 amino acids long. Germline CDR1 ENHRY, CDR2 SYGVKD. V was pared by 0 bases and J by 1 base, with 3 bases of the junction left unmatched. CDR3 loop: CAISESRTGGSYNEQFF. The CDR3 DNA follows: TGTGCCATCAGTGAGTCGAGGACAGGGGGATCCTACAATGAGCAGTTCTTC.

The genes are TRBV6-6 and TRBJ1-1; D perhaps matches TRBD1 (6 bases). CDR1 is MNHNY, CDR2 SVGAGI, per germline (reference sequence). The CDR3 has 16 residues. V was shortened by 7 bases and J by 3 bases, with 21 bases between the two germline ends. CDR3 in amino acids: CASTAPSDRGDTEAFF. The CDR3 DNA sequence: TGTGCCAGCACCGCCCCCTCGGACAGAGGGGACACTGAAGCTTTCTTT.

The V and J genes are TRBV7-8 and TRBJ2-7, with D perhaps matching TRBD1 (5 bases). The CDR3 totals 12 residues. The germline V and J ends were trimmed by 6 bases and 5 bases, with 11 bases remaining between them. Germline V gives CDR1 SGHVS, CDR2 FQNEAQ. The CDR3 DNA is TGTGCCAGCAGTCCGAACAGGAACGAGCAGTACTTC. Translation gives CASSPNRNEQYF.

The rearrangement uses TRBV27 and TRBJ2-7; TRBD2 matches 9 bases. Germline V gene sequence: CDR1 MNHEY, CDR2 SMNVEV (reference sequence). The CDR3 sequence is 15 residues long. V was pared by 3 bases and J by 2 bases, with 5 bases of the junction left unmatched. This CDR3 reads CASSFFLAGTYEQYF. The CDR3 DNA sequence: TGTGCCAGCAGTTTTTTTCTAGCGGGAACCTACGAGCAGTACTTC.

This sequence joins TRBV11-1 and TRBJ2-5, with D unclear. Looked up from germline, CDR1 is SGHAT and CDR2 is FQDESV (reference sequence). V gave up 0 bases and J gave up 5 bases, with 4 bases separating them. This CDR3 has 12 residues. DNA for the CDR3: TGTGCCAGCAGCTTAGCTGGGGAGACCCAGTACTTC. Encoded protein: CASSLAGETQYF.

This clone was seen a handful of times. The chain carries TRBV12-5 and TRBJ1-5; D might be TRBD1 (5 bases). The CDR3 consists of 13 residues. CDR1 and CDR2 from the germline V gene are LGHNT and FRNRAP. The germline V and J ends were trimmed by 9 bases and 3 bases, with 12 bases remaining between them. For the CDR3, the DNA is TGTGCTAGCCAGGGCCACCCCAATCAGCCCCAGCATTTT. It yields the protein CASQGHPNQPQHF.

The V and J genes are TRBV7-2 and TRBJ2-3, with D possibly matching TRBD2 (6 bases). Trimming stripped 1 base from V and 5 bases from J, with 10 bases between. The CDR3 loop spans 14 amino acids. From germline, CDR1 is SGHTA and CDR2 FQGNSA. Here the CDR3 reads CASSLVGGKDTQYF. The CDR3 DNA is TGTGCCAGCAGCTTAGTCGGGGGAAAAGATACGCAGTATTTT.

The CDR3 nucleotides read TGTGCCAGCTCACCGGACAGGGAAAATGGCTACACCTTC. This gives the protein CASSPDRENGYTF. The rearrangement uses TRBV18 and TRBJ1-2; 8 bases agree with TRBD1. Germline lookup yields CDR1 KGHSH and CDR2 LQKENI. J lost 6 bases, V lost 3 bases, and 3 bases had no gene match. This CDR3 contains 13 residues. Drawing the rest from reference TRBV18 and TRBJ1-2, the complete variable domain is NAGVMQNPRHLVRRRGQEARLRCSPMKGHSHVYWYRQLPEEGLKFMVYLQKENIIDESGMPKERFSAEFPKEGPSILRIQQVVRGDSAAYFCASSPDRENGYTFGSGTRLTVV.

This clone showed up just once. Additional DNA sequences in this sample encode the identical CDR3. The gene calls are TRBV28 and TRBJ2-7; 8 bases map to TRBD1. The ends lost 6 bases at V and 4 bases at J; junction bases unmatched: 8. Per the germline V gene, CDR1 is MDHEN and CDR2 is SYDVKM. The CDR3 covers 14 residues. CDR3 loop: CASSLQGGAYEQYF. The CDR3 DNA follows: TGTGCCAGCAGCTTACAGGGGGGCGCTTACGAGCAGTACTTC.

The chain combines TRBV30 with TRBJ2-5, with 13 nucleotides matching TRBD2. V trimming: 4 bases; J trimming: 13 bases; junction bases outside the gene matches: 15. This CDR3 spans 15 amino acids. Germline V gene data show CDR1 as GTSNPN and CDR2 as SVGIG (reference sequence). The CDR3 coding sequence is TGTGCCTGGACCCCTTACCTGGGGACTAGCGGGAAAGCGTACTTC. It translates to CAWTPYLGTSGKAYF.

The chain uses TRBV27 and TRBJ1-6, with D hard to call. There are 15 residues in the CDR3. The V end lost 1 base, the J end lost 7 bases, and 11 bases lay between the germline ends. Germline V gene lookup returns CDR1 MNHEY and CDR2 SMNVEV (reference sequence). In DNA form, the CDR3 reads TGTGCCAGCAGTTTATTACGCGTTATGAATTCACCCCTCCACTTT. Translated, it gives CASSLLRVMNSPLHF.

There are a few counts of this clone. The CDR3 here is CASSLGLAGALYTQYF. The CDR3 DNA follows: TGTGCCAGCAGCTTAGGGCTAGCGGGAGCCCTATATACGCAGTATTTT. The V and J genes are TRBV11-2 and TRBJ2-3, with 10 bases aligning to TRBD2. The CDR3 is 16 residues long. In germline, CDR1 is SGHAT, CDR2 FQNNGV. V dropped 1 base and J dropped 7; count of bases not matched to a gene: 8.

The rearrangement joins TRBV19 to TRBJ2-1; maybe TRBD1 (5 bases). Germline loops: CDR1 LNHDA, CDR2 SQIVND (reference sequence). CDR3 size: 15 residues. V lost 1 base and J 0 bases, leaving 7 bases between the germline ends. Here the CDR3 reads CASSIGQSSYNEQFF. The CDR3 DNA sequence: TGTGCCAGTAGTATAGGACAGAGCTCCTACAATGAGCAGTTCTTC.

The chain employs TRBV7-9 and TRBJ1-1; D gene unclear. With 3 bases removed from V and 0 bases from J, the gap between germline ends came to 14 bases. This CDR3 region has 16 residues. Germline V gene lookup returns CDR1 SEHNR and CDR2 FQNEAQ (reference sequence). The CDR3 region is CASSFSRSDLNTEAFF. CDR3 nucleotide sequence: TGTGCCAGCAGCTTTAGTCGATCCGACTTGAACACTGAAGCTTTCTTT.

This chain links TRBV6-5 with TRBJ2-7; TRBD1 is a possible D gene (6 bases). The CDR3 has 15 residues. The V end was cut by 0 bases, the J end by 2 bases, with 11 bases between. CDR1 is MNHEY and CDR2 is SVGAGI in the germline V gene. The chain's CDR3 is CASSYSRGSTYEQYF. CDR3 DNA: TGTGCCAGCAGTTACTCAAGGGGGTCTACCTACGAGCAGTACTTC.

J is TRBJ1-5 and V is TRBV6-5; D unclear. The V gene lost 7 bases and the J gene lost 0 bases, with 7 bases spanning the gap. CDR1 is MNHEY, CDR2 SVGAGI, per germline. The CDR3 loop spans 13 amino acids. CDR3 sequence (DNA): TGTGCCAGCAAGGATACTAGCAATCAGCCCCAGCATTTT. Translation: CASKDTSNQPQHF.